The source of this T cell receptor (beta chain) is a study of radiotherapy plus CTLA-4 blockade in lung cancer. Across the whole study: Of all patients, around 19% responded objectively and approximately 29% showed disease control.

In regard to this clone: The antigen remains undetermined.

Measured with immunoSEQ multiplex PCR; TCRdb has only the in-frame clones, and not every one. The sample records some 110,000 clones, just under 80% being singletons. The CDR3 totals 17 residues. Germline assignment: CDR1 KGHSH and CDR2 LQKENI. Germline trimming cut 3 bases from V and 1 base from J; bases unmatched to any gene: 6. Ipilimumab CTLA-4 blockade and focal radiation were given to patients with chemo-refractory metastatic non-small-cell lung cancer. Study-level results: With interferon-beta, early dynamics of blood T cell clones were reported to best predict response. Some TCR clones had been derived from tumors. These clones expanded in peripheral blood after radiotherapy plus ipilimumab.

The clonotype was recovered from a human donor with non-small cell lung cancer who had a partial response to radiotherapy plus ipilimumab. Material: peripheral blood, obtained from a patient treated with radiotherapy plus ipilimumab. This chain uses TRBV18 with TRBJ1-2, with 12 bases fitting TRBD1. CDR3 protein: CASSPGTGGRINYGYTF. As DNA, the CDR3 is TGTGCCAGCTCACCCGGGACAGGGGGCAGAATTAACTATGGCTACACCTTC.